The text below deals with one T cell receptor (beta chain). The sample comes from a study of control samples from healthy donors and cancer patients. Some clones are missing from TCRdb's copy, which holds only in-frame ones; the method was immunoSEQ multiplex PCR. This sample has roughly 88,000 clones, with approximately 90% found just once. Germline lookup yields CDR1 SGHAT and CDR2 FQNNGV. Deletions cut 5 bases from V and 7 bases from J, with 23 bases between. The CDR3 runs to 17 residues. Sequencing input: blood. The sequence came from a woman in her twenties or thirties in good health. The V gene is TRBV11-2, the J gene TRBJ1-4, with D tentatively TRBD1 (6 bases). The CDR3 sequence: CASSPYITGYGAEKLFF. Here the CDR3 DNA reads TGTGCCAGCAGCCCATACATTACAGGGTACGGGGCTGAAAAACTGTTTTTT.